Each of the 18 T cell receptor beta chains below was sequenced from the same sample in a study of CD8+ T cells in alopecia areata. Extracted RNA was reverse transcribed, and the resulting cDNA served as sequencing template. The table came from immunoSEQ multiplex PCR; TCRdb's copy has only in-frame clones and leaves some out. In the table there are 150,000 or so clones, roughly 60% of which are singletons. Source material: CD4+ T cells sorted from blood. The receptor source for this set is a human donor in good health.

This chain uses TRBV15 with TRBJ1-5; D remains ambiguous. CDR1 and CDR2 from the germline V gene are LNHNV and YYDKDF (reference sequence). This CDR3 has 14 amino acids. V was clipped by 0 bases and J by 9 bases, with 12 bases between them. CDR3 loop: CATSRDLDVRPQHF. CDR3 DNA: TGTGCCACCAGCAGAGATCTAGATGTTCGGCCCCAGCATTTT.

The gene calls are TRBV6-1 and TRBJ1-1; D unclear. From germline, CDR1 is MNHNS and CDR2 SASEGT. The CDR3 is 12 amino acids. Deletions cut 3 bases from V and 4 bases from J, with 6 bases between. The CDR3 bases are TGTGCCAGCAGTGAGGGAAGCACTGAAGCTTTCTTT. It codes for CASSEGSTEAFF.

V gene TRBV29-1 combines with J gene TRBJ1-1; D possibly corresponds to TRBD1 (6 bases). The germline V gene has CDR1 SQVTM and CDR2 ANQGSEA. V was cut by 3 bases and J by 1 base, with 12 bases left in between. The CDR3 covers 14 residues. CDR3 loop: CSVDPGHANTEAFF. In DNA, the CDR3 is TGCAGCGTTGACCCGGGACACGCGAACACTGAAGCTTTCTTT. Combining the CDR3 with reference TRBV29-1 and TRBJ1-1 gives the whole variable domain SAVISQKPSRDICQRGTSLTIQCQVDSQVTMMFWYRQQPGQSLTLIATANQGSEATYESGFVIDKFPISRPNLTFSTLTVSNMSPEDSSIYLCSVDPGHANTEAFFGQGTRLTVV.

The V gene is TRBV29-1, the J gene TRBJ2-4; tentative D call: TRBD1 (7 bases). CDR1 is SQVTM and CDR2 is ANQGSEA in the germline V gene. Trimming took 2 bases from V and 2 from J, leaving 10 bases between them. The CDR3 has 14 residues. The CDR3: CSVEQGGTKNIQYF. DNA for the CDR3: TGCAGCGTTGAACAGGGGGGAACCAAAAACATTCAGTACTTC.

This clone is a singleton in its sample. This chain joins TRBV29-1 and TRBJ1-1, with 8 bases aligning to TRBD1. The CDR3 is made up of 13 amino acids. The trim removed 5 bases at V and 4 bases at J, leaving 6 bases unmatched. Germline V gene sequence: CDR1 SQVTM, CDR2 ANQGSEA. The DNA for the CDR3 is TGCAGCGTTAGGACAGGGTCGGGCACTGAAGCTTTCTTT. Amino acids: CSVRTGSGTEAFF. Looking up the rest from reference TRBV29-1 and TRBJ1-1 gives the full variable domain: SAVISQKPSRDICQRGTSLTIQCQVDSQVTMMFWYRQQPGQSLTLIATANQGSEATYESGFVIDKFPISRPNLTFSTLTVSNMSPEDSSIYLCSVRTGSGTEAFFGQGTRLTVV.

The CDR3 here is CASSAGSRRHDTQYF. As DNA, the CDR3 is TGTGCCAGCAGCGCGGGATCTCGCCGGCACGATACGCAGTATTTT. The chain has TRBV9 and TRBJ2-3; TRBD2 might be the D (5 bases). CDR1 SGDLS and CDR2 YYNGEE come from the germline V gene. V was pared by 3 bases and J by 6 bases, with 17 bases between. CDR3 length: 15 residues.

Note on this clone: Within the sample, other DNA sequences also encode this same CDR3. In DNA, the CDR3 is TGCAGCGTTGGAGCGTTGTACAATGAGCAGTTCTTC. Its protein product is CSVGALYNEQFF. V usage is TRBV29-1 and J usage is TRBJ2-1, with D hard to call. Germline CDR1 and CDR2: SQVTM and ANQGSEA. The CDR3 length is 12 residues. The V and J ends lost 4 bases and 4 bases respectively, with 8 bases between them.

This sequence joins TRBV30 and TRBJ1-5; D uncertain. This CDR3 spans 15 amino acids. Looked up from germline, CDR1 is GTSNPN and CDR2 is SVGIG (reference sequence). Trimming cost V 3 bases and J 5 bases, with 17 bases left between them. Here the CDR3 DNA reads TGTGCCTGGAGCGCCGGATCTGGAAATTATCAGCCCCAGCATTTT. Translation: CAWSAGSGNYQPQHF.

This sequence joins TRBV30 and TRBJ1-2, with TRBD1 identical over 7 bases. The CDR3 sequence is 13 residues long. V was pared by 0 bases and J by 8 bases, with 6 bases of the junction left unmatched. CDR1 GTSNPN and CDR2 SVGIG come from the germline V gene (reference sequence). CDR3 residues: CAWSVLVTGGYTF. CDR3 nucleotide sequence: TGTGCCTGGAGTGTACTTGTGACAGGGGGCTACACCTTC.

The chain couples TRBV6-6 to TRBJ2-5; maybe TRBD1 (6 bases). Germline CDR1 and CDR2: MNHNY and SVGAGI (reference sequence). V was cut by 6 bases and J by 3 bases, with 14 bases left in between. The CDR3 consists of 14 residues. As DNA, the CDR3 is TGTGCCAGCAGATTGCAGGGGCGCGAAGAGACCCAGTACTTC. It specifies CASRLQGREETQYF.

The J gene is TRBJ1-1, the V gene TRBV6-5; D not resolved. Trimming removed 2 bases at V and 4 bases at J, with 8 bases between. The CDR3 is made up of 13 amino acids. CDR1 and CDR2 (germline): MNHEY, SVGAGI. CDR3 sequence (DNA): TGTGCCAGCAGTTACGGGAAATTCACTGAAGCTTTCTTT. Its translation is CASSYGKFTEAFF.

The chain employs TRBV28 and TRBJ1-1; D gene uncertain. The germline V gene encodes CDR1 MDHEN and CDR2 SYDVKM. V gave up 4 bases and J gave up 0 bases, with 9 bases separating them. This CDR3 is built from 14 residues. The CDR3 reads CASSSAMLNTEAFF. The CDR3, as DNA: TGTGCCAGCAGTTCAGCTATGCTGAACACTGAAGCTTTCTTT.

The rearrangement uses TRBV11-2 and TRBJ2-3; 7 nucleotides align to TRBD2. The J segment lost 1 base and the V segment lost 5 bases, leaving 15 bases of the junction unmatched. Germline CDR1 is SGHAT and CDR2 is FQNNGV. CDR3 size: 18 residues. DNA for the CDR3: TGTGCCAGCAGCCTCCTCCCAAGCGGGACGTACGGCACAGATACGCAGTATTTT. Its translation is CASSLLPSGTYGTDTQYF.

This chain joins TRBV29-1 and TRBJ2-5, with D tentatively TRBD2 (6 bases). The germline gives CDR1 SQVTM, CDR2 ANQGSEA. The CDR3 is made up of 13 amino acids. The germline V and J ends were trimmed by 3 bases and 2 bases, with 10 bases remaining between them. This CDR3 reads CSVESAGQETQYF. The CDR3 DNA reads TGCAGCGTTGAGAGCGCGGGACAAGAGACCCAGTACTTC. The full variable domain, rest sourced from reference TRBV29-1 and TRBJ2-5, is SAVISQKPSRDICQRGTSLTIQCQVDSQVTMMFWYRQQPGQSLTLIATANQGSEATYESGFVIDKFPISRPNLTFSTLTVSNMSPEDSSIYLCSVESAGQETQYFGPGTRLLVL.

This sequence joins TRBV29-1 and TRBJ2-5; no definite D call. The germline V and J ends were trimmed by 0 bases and 5 bases, with 10 bases remaining between them. The CDR3 length is 13 residues. The V gene's germline CDR1 is SQVTM and CDR2 ANQGSEA. This CDR3 is CSVEDPGQETQYF. CDR3 coding DNA: TGCAGCGTTGAAGATCCTGGTCAGGAGACCCAGTACTTC.

CDR3 sequence (DNA): TGTGCCAGCAGCCTCCAGCGCACTAGCGGGAGCCTAGCCAAAAACATTCAGTACTTC. Translating gives CASSLQRTSGSLAKNIQYF. The chain employs TRBV7-2 and TRBJ2-4; TRBD2 aligns across 11 bases. The ends lost 5 bases at V and 0 bases at J; junction bases unmatched: 12. Germline CDR1 reads SGHTA; CDR2 reads FQGNSA. CDR3 length equals 19 residues. The full variable domain, in which reference TRBV7-2 and TRBJ2-4 provide the parts outside the CDR3, is GAGVSQSPSNKVTEKGKDVELRCDPISGHTALYWYRQSLGQGLEFLIYFQGNSAPDKSGLPSDRFSAERTGGSVSTLTIQRTQQEDSAVYLCASSLQRTSGSLAKNIQYFGAGTRLSVL.

CDR3 sequence reads: CSVGRTSGSNTGELFF. The CDR3 DNA sequence: TGCAGCGTTGGAAGGACTAGCGGGAGTAACACCGGGGAGCTGTTTTTT. The chain carries TRBV29-1 and TRBJ2-2, with 13 bases that match TRBD2. J gave up 2 bases and V 4 bases, and 4 bases lay outside the gene matches. CDR1 and CDR2 from the germline V gene are SQVTM and ANQGSEA. The CDR3 contains 16 residues.

The CDR3: CSVDPFLGGNEQYF. In DNA, the CDR3 is TGCAGCGTTGACCCTTTCCTGGGGGGGAACGAGCAGTACTTC. This chain links TRBV29-1 with TRBJ2-7, with 7 nucleotides matching TRBD2. V lost 3 bases and J lost 5; bases outside the gene matches: 10. The CDR3 length is 14 residues. In germline, CDR1 is SQVTM, CDR2 ANQGSEA.